The 14 T cell receptor beta chains in this list originate from one sample, sequenced in a study of blood T cell repertoires in COVID-19 (TCRdb year 2020). Libraries were constructed by the immunoSEQ multiplex PCR assay. TCRdb provides this immuneACCESS table in a form limited to in-frame rearrangements. Some clones are lacking; in checked studies, under half of them reflect an unresolved V gene, and why the rest are absent is not known. The sample table lists 250,000 to 350,000 clones, roughly 80% of them with a count of one. Around 16% of the sample lies in the top ten. Input material: peripheral blood. The receptors come from a person between 70 and 80 years old with COVID-19, enrolled during active disease.

V and J are TRBV28 and TRBJ1-1; 8 positions agree with TRBD1. CDR1 is MDHEN and CDR2 is SYDVKM in the germline V gene. The junction had 13 bases not matched to a gene; V was cut back by 8 bases and J by 5 bases. CDR3 length equals 15 residues. CDR3 in amino acids: CASHTRTGRKTEAFF. In DNA, the CDR3 is TGTGCCAGCCACACTCGGACAGGGAGGAAAACTGAAGCTTTCTTT.

This chain links TRBV27 with TRBJ2-3, with D possibly matching TRBD1 (6 bases). CDR1 and CDR2 from the germline V gene are MNHEY and SMNVEV (reference sequence). This CDR3 is 15 amino acids long. The germline V and J ends were trimmed by 5 bases and 8 bases, with 20 bases remaining between them. The CDR3 nucleotides are TGTGCCAGCAGTCCGAGGGGGAATTCAGTGAGTACGCAGTATTTT. Amino acid sequence: CASSPRGNSVSTQYF.

This clone was recorded only once. The chain carries TRBV9 and TRBJ2-5; D might be TRBD2 (5 bases). The germline V gene has CDR1 SGDLS and CDR2 YYNGEE. Trimming removed 0 bases at V and 5 bases at J, with 8 bases between. The CDR3 loop spans 13 amino acids. The CDR3 here is CASSVASRETQYF. The CDR3 DNA reads TGTGCCAGCAGCGTAGCTAGCCGGGAGACCCAGTACTTC.

This clone was detected only once. This rearrangement joins TRBV5-1 to TRBJ2-1; 8 bases line up with TRBD1. V shed 2 bases and J 6 bases; nucleotides not matched to a gene: 7. Germline loops: CDR1 SGHRS, CDR2 YFSETQ. CDR3 length: 15 residues. The CDR3 loop reads CASSLGTGGGNEQFF. CDR3 nucleotides: TGCGCCAGCAGCTTAGGGACAGGAGGGGGCAATGAGCAGTTCTTC.

The rearrangement links TRBV30 to TRBJ2-7; 16 bases are a match to TRBD2. Germline trimming cut 4 bases from V and 7 bases from J; bases unmatched to any gene: 10. CDR3 length: 16 residues. Germline lookup yields CDR1 GTSNPN and CDR2 SVGIG (reference sequence). The CDR3 DNA is TGTGCCTGGACATCGGGACTAGCGGGAGGGCCGGGGGAGCAGTACTTC. Translating it yields CAWTSGLAGGPGEQYF.

This rearrangement joins TRBV19 to TRBJ1-5, with 7 bases fitting TRBD1. The germline gives CDR1 LNHDA, CDR2 SQIVND (reference sequence). V gave up 10 bases and J gave up 0 bases; unmatched junction bases: 12. This CDR3 spans 16 amino acids. CDR3 nucleotide sequence: TGTGCCACGGCTCCCGGGACAGCTTATAGCAATCAGCCCCAGCATTTT. Its protein is CATAPGTAYSNQPQHF.

The chain combines TRBV7-2 with TRBJ1-5; D is uncertain. Germline V gene sequence: CDR1 SGHTA, CDR2 FQGNSA. Trimming removed 2 bases at V and 2 bases at J, with 7 bases between. The CDR3 length is 14 residues. CDR3 coding DNA: TGTGCCAGCAGCTTAATCGGGGGCAATCAGCCCCAGCATTTT. This encodes CASSLIGGNQPQHF.

The gene calls are TRBV19 and TRBJ2-4, with D unclear. This CDR3 contains 15 residues. V was trimmed by 0 bases and J by 3 bases, leaving 9 bases between them. Germline CDR1 and CDR2: LNHDA and SQIVND (reference sequence). The CDR3 sequence is CASSIDRTDKNIQYF. DNA of the CDR3: TGTGCCAGTAGTATAGATCGAACAGACAAAAACATTCAGTACTTC.

The chain is built from TRBV7-9 and TRBJ2-5, with 7 bases identical to TRBD2. V trimming: 5 bases; J trimming: 5 bases; junction bases outside the gene matches: 11. The germline CDR1 and CDR2 sequences are SEHNR and FQNEAQ (reference sequence). This CDR3 is 15 amino acids long. CDR3 nucleotides: TGTGCCAGCAGCCAAAGGGAGGGCAGGGAGGAGACCCAGTACTTC. It specifies CASSQREGREETQYF. The full variable domain, rest sourced from reference TRBV7-9 and TRBJ2-5, is DTGVSQNPRHKITKRGQNVTFRCDPISEHNRLYWYRQTLGQGPEFLTYFQNEAQLEKSRLLSDRFSAERPKGSFSTLEIQRTEQGDSAMYLCASSQREGREETQYFGPGTRLLVL.

This sequence joins TRBV28 and TRBJ2-2, with 10 positions matching TRBD2. Germline V gives CDR1 MDHEN, CDR2 SYDVKM. J was trimmed by 3 bases and V by 2 bases; bases with no gene match: 3. The length of the CDR3 is 16 residues. The CDR3 here is CASSLILAGYTGELFF. The CDR3 DNA follows: TGTGCCAGCAGTTTAATACTAGCGGGATACACCGGGGAGCTGTTTTTT.

This chain uses TRBV6-5 with TRBJ2-6; tentative D call: TRBD2 (6 bases). V was trimmed by 6 bases and J by 4 bases, leaving 13 bases between them. The CDR3 has 15 amino acids. CDR1 MNHEY and CDR2 SVGAGI come from the germline V gene. The CDR3 protein is CASSATGVGANVLTF. CDR3 coding DNA: TGTGCCAGCAGCGCCACGGGGGTCGGGGCCAACGTCCTGACTTTC.

This clone came up a few times. The chain recombines TRBV7-3 with TRBJ2-1; the match to TRBD2 covers 7 bases. The CDR3 loop spans 15 amino acids. The germline V gene has CDR1 SGHTA and CDR2 FQGTGA. The ends lost 5 bases at V and 0 bases at J; junction bases unmatched: 4. The CDR3 sequence: CASSPRTSSYNEQFF. CDR3 in DNA: TGTGCCAGCAGCCCCAGGACTAGCTCCTACAATGAGCAGTTCTTC.

DNA of the CDR3: TGTGCCAGCAGCACGATGACAGGGGGAAACACCATATATTTT. The encoded protein is CASSTMTGGNTIYF. The chain employs TRBV9 and TRBJ1-3, with 7 bases lining up with TRBD1. J was trimmed by 4 bases and V by 4 bases; bases with no gene match: 5. This CDR3 contains 14 residues. Germline assignment: CDR1 SGDLS and CDR2 YYNGEE.

DNA of the CDR3: TGCAGTGCCGGGGACTACGAGCAGTACTTC. It yields the protein CSAGDYEQYF. The chain recombines TRBV20-1 with TRBJ2-7; TRBD2 is a possible D gene (5 bases). V lost 6 bases to trimming and J lost 3 bases, with 6 bases between them. This CDR3 contains 10 residues. In germline, CDR1 is DFQATT, CDR2 SNEGSKA (reference sequence).